Following are 32 T cell receptor beta chains from one sample sequenced in a study of radiation and T cells in renal cell carcinoma. Treatment described: treatment-naive control, cytoreductive nephrectomy. Clones were read by immunoSEQ multiplex PCR, and TCRdb kept only the in-frame ones, dropping some. Of 20,000 or so clones listed, roughly half were seen once; the top ten hold approximately 21%. Sequenced material: tumor tissue, taken from a patient whose treatment was nephrectomy without radiotherapy. These receptors came from a human donor with renal cell carcinoma.

There are a few counts of this clone. The genes are TRBV5-1 and TRBJ1-5; D ambiguous. The CDR3 covers 14 residues. CDR1 and CDR2 (germline): SGHRS, YFSETQ. V was clipped by 0 bases and J by 6 bases, with 10 bases between them. The CDR3 nucleotides read TGCGCCAGCAGCTTGGCCGGGTCGGGTCAGCCCCAGCATTTT. Residues: CASSLAGSGQPQHF.

This sequence joins TRBV7-2 and TRBJ2-7, with D possibly TRBD2 on 5 matching bases. The ends were cut back, 5 bases at V and 2 bases at J, with 13 bases in the middle. Germline CDR1 is SGHTA and CDR2 is FQGNSA. This CDR3 contains 14 residues. The chain's CDR3 is CASSHRTGTYEQYF. The CDR3 DNA reads TGTGCCAGCAGCCACCGGACTGGAACCTACGAGCAGTACTTC.

The rearrangement uses TRBV2 and TRBJ1-3, with D maybe TRBD1 (5 bases). Trimming shortened V by 4 bases and J by 3 bases, and 13 bases separated the two germline ends. Germline CDR1 SNHLY, CDR2 FYNNEI. The CDR3 totals 15 residues. The CDR3 DNA sequence: TGTGCCAGCAGTGTGGACCTAAGGGGTGGAAACACCATATATTTT. Its translation: CASSVDLRGGNTIYF.

This chain joins TRBV9 and TRBJ2-1; either TRBD1 or TRBD2 may fit D (5 bases each). The germline V and J ends were trimmed by 2 bases and 15 bases, with 18 bases remaining between them. The germline gives CDR1 SGDLS, CDR2 YYNGEE. CDR3 length: 13 amino acids. CDR3 region: CASSVVSDATGFF. In nucleotides, the CDR3 is TGTGCCAGCAGCGTGGTTAGCGACGCAACAGGGTTCTTC.

This clone showed up many times. This chain connects TRBV4-2 to TRBJ2-5, with a tentative D call TRBD2 (5 bases). Germline V gene sequence: CDR1 LGHNA, CDR2 YNFKEQ. V was trimmed by 0 bases and J by 5 bases, leaving 10 bases between them. This CDR3 contains 14 residues. This chain's CDR3 is CASSQEASWETQYF. In DNA form, the CDR3 reads TGTGCCAGCAGCCAAGAGGCTAGCTGGGAGACCCAGTACTTC.

This clone was recorded a few times. The gene calls are TRBV19 and TRBJ2-1, with D uncertain. V lost 2 bases and J lost 5, with 10 bases in between. There are 14 residues in the CDR3. The germline gives CDR1 LNHDA, CDR2 SQIVND (reference sequence). The CDR3 DNA reads as TGTGCCAGTAGTATAAACCGACCTCACAATGAGCAGTTCTTC. This translates into CASSINRPHNEQFF. The complete variable domain, with remaining parts taken from reference TRBV19 and TRBJ2-1, reads DGGITQSPKYLFRKEGQNVTLSCEQNLNHDAMYWYRQDPGQGLRLIYYSQIVNDFQKGDIAEGYSVSREKKESFPLTVTSAQKNPTAFYLCASSINRPHNEQFFGPGTRLTVL.

The rearrangement links TRBV6-1 to TRBJ2-7; 10 bases agree with TRBD1. Germline V gene data show CDR1 as MNHNS and CDR2 as SASEGT. There are 14 residues in the CDR3. V dropped 5 bases and J dropped 3; count of bases not matched to a gene: 4. CDR3 DNA: TGTGCCAGCAGTATCCGGGACAGGGGCTACGAGCAGTACTTC. Its protein product is CASSIRDRGYEQYF.

The chain employs TRBV6-6 and TRBJ2-7; no definite D call. Germline-derived CDR1 and CDR2 are MNHNY and SVGAGI (reference sequence). This CDR3 spans 14 amino acids. Trimming took off 6 bases at V and 2 bases at J, with 14 bases between the two ends. The CDR3 protein is CASSPQVRTYEQYF. The CDR3 region has the DNA TGTGCCAGCAGCCCCCAGGTGAGAACCTACGAGCAGTACTTC.

The chain is built from TRBV5-1 and TRBJ2-1; D is ambiguous. Germline V gene sequence: CDR1 SGHRS, CDR2 YFSETQ. This CDR3 has 15 residues. Trimming removed 6 bases at V and 7 bases at J, with 20 bases between. CDR3 DNA sequence: TGCGCCAGCATGGAGTACAATGTGAAAGGTAATGAGCAGTTCTTC. Its translation: CASMEYNVKGNEQFF.

This clone was seen a handful of times. This chain connects TRBV6-5 to TRBJ2-7, with 9 bases lining up with TRBD1. The CDR3 runs to 15 residues. Germline-derived CDR1 and CDR2 are MNHEY and SVGAGI. Trimming removed 4 bases from V and 3 bases from J; junction bases left unmatched: 7. CDR3 coding DNA: TGTGCCAGCAGTTCGCCGGGACAGGGCCTCTACGAGCAGTACTTC. Protein sequence: CASSSPGQGLYEQYF.

The V call is TRBV4-1, the J call TRBJ2-2; TRBD2 might be the D (6 bases). V lost 2 bases, J lost 3 bases, and 10 bases lay in between. Looked up from germline, CDR1 is MGHRA and CDR2 is YSYEKL. This CDR3 spans 15 amino acids. The CDR3 sequence is CASSQTGSYTGELFF. The CDR3 DNA reads TGCGCCAGCAGCCAAACCGGGAGTTACACCGGGGAGCTGTTTTTT.

The CDR3 reads CASSLTRTGEAFF. The CDR3 bases are TGTGCCAGCAGCTTAACAAGGACAGGCGAAGCTTTCTTT. J is TRBJ1-1 and V is TRBV4-2, with 7 bases aligning to TRBD1. CDR3 length equals 13 residues. The junction had 8 bases not matched to a gene; V was cut back by 5 bases and J by 8 bases. Germline CDR1 reads LGHNA; CDR2 reads YNFKEQ.

The chain joins TRBV30 to TRBJ1-6, with 8 bases matching TRBD1. The length of the CDR3 is 20 residues. Germline V gives CDR1 GTSNPN, CDR2 SVGIG (reference sequence). J gave up 11 bases and V 0 bases, and 24 bases lay outside the gene matches. This CDR3 is CAWSVFRDRSFRGGYAPLHF. DNA for the CDR3: TGTGCCTGGAGTGTATTCCGGGACAGGTCCTTCCGGGGGGGCTACGCACCCCTCCACTTT.

The rearrangement links TRBV11-2 to TRBJ1-1; D is undetermined. CDR3 length equals 15 residues. CDR1 is SGHAT, CDR2 FQNNGV, per germline. V shed 0 bases and J shed 1 base, with 9 bases lying between them. For the CDR3, the DNA is TGTGCCAGCAGCTTAGACCCCGCGGCGAACACTGAAGCTTTCTTT. Amino acids: CASSLDPAANTEAFF. Supplemented by reference TRBV11-2 and TRBJ1-1, the full variable domain reads EAGVAQSPRYKIIEKRQSVAFWCNPISGHATLYWYQQILGQGPKLLIQFQNNGVVDDSQLPKDRFSAERLKGVDSTLKIQPAKLEDSAVYLCASSLDPAANTEAFFGQGTRLTVV.

V gene TRBV7-6 combines with J gene TRBJ1-1, with no clear D. Germline values: CDR1 SGHVS, CDR2 FNYEAQ. The CDR3 totals 15 residues. Deletions cut 8 bases from V and 0 bases from J, with 16 bases between. The CDR3 DNA reads as TGTGCCAGCTCCCCTACGCGGTTATTGAACACTGAAGCTTTCTTT. This translates into CASSPTRLLNTEAFF.

The chain employs TRBV7-2 and TRBJ1-1, with D possibly being TRBD1 (6 bases). The CDR3 totals 15 residues. Germline lookup yields CDR1 SGHTA and CDR2 FQGNSA. V lost 0 bases to trimming and J lost 2 bases, with 10 bases between them. The CDR3 reads CASSLAGTPNTEAFF. The CDR3 DNA follows: TGTGCCAGCAGCTTAGCCGGGACACCAAACACTGAAGCTTTCTTT.

In its sample, this clone was seen a few times. J is TRBJ1-2 and V is TRBV6-1; D gene uncertain. Germline-derived CDR1 and CDR2 are MNHNS and SASEGT. V was cut by 0 bases and J by 1 base, with 9 bases left in between. The length of the CDR3 is 15 residues. The CDR3 protein is CASSEALWVNYGYTF. In nucleotides, the CDR3 is TGTGCCAGCAGTGAAGCGCTATGGGTTAACTATGGCTACACCTTC.

This rearrangement joins TRBV7-9 to TRBJ1-1, with D unclear. Germline-derived CDR1 and CDR2 are SEHNR and FQNEAQ (reference sequence). Trimming left V 2 bases short and J 3 bases short, with 16 bases between. The CDR3 has 16 amino acids. CDR3 loop: CASSLIVGVSDTEAFF. Written as DNA, the CDR3 is TGTGCCAGCAGCTTAATAGTTGGGGTTTCGGACACTGAAGCTTTCTTT.

The V and J genes are TRBV6-5 and TRBJ1-2; D not certain. Trimming removed 10 bases at V and 3 bases at J, with 15 bases between. Germline CDR1 is MNHEY and CDR2 is SVGAGI. This CDR3 has 13 residues. CDR3 sequence (DNA): TGTGCCACCCTAAAGGGAGCTGACTATGGCTACACCTTC. This encodes CATLKGADYGYTF.

This clone is medium-sized by share. The V and J genes are TRBV9 and TRBJ2-7, with no clear D. V shed 3 bases and J shed 2 bases, with 12 bases lying between them. The V gene's germline CDR1 is SGDLS and CDR2 YYNGEE. The CDR3 runs to 14 residues. CDR3 in DNA: TGTGCCAGCAGCGCAGGCCCTAAGGCCTACGAGCAGTACTTC. Residues: CASSAGPKAYEQYF.

The chain is built from TRBV7-2 and TRBJ2-1; D is unclear. In germline, CDR1 is SGHTA, CDR2 FQGNSA. The CDR3 contains 13 residues. Trimming left V 2 bases short and J 6 bases short, with 8 bases between. The CDR3 loop is CASSLFQLNEQFF. The CDR3 DNA reads as TGTGCCAGCAGCTTATTCCAGCTCAATGAGCAGTTCTTC.

The chain uses TRBV11-3 and TRBJ2-5; 7 bases align to TRBD2. CDR1 SGHNT and CDR2 YENEEA come from the germline V gene. With V trimmed by 1 base and J by 5 bases, 4 bases remained unmatched. The length of the CDR3 is 14 residues. The chain's CDR3 is CASSLAGGHETQYF. The CDR3 bases are TGTGCCAGCAGCTTAGCGGGGGGTCACGAGACCCAGTACTTC.

This clone was found once. The V call is TRBV5-1, the J call TRBJ2-5, with 8 bases aligning to TRBD1. V was clipped by 5 bases and J by 2 bases; unmatched bases: 5. CDR1 is SGHRS and CDR2 is YFSETQ in the germline V gene. The length of the CDR3 is 14 residues. For the CDR3, the DNA is TGCGCCAGCAGTCTTACAGGGGGGCAAGAGACCCAGTACTTC. Amino acid sequence: CASSLTGGQETQYF.

In the case of this clone: The sample has other DNA sequences that encode this CDR3 too. The CDR3 DNA reads as TGCGCCAGCAGCCAGGGACAGGGCTTGTCCTACGAGCAGTACTTC. Translating it yields CASSQGQGLSYEQYF. V is TRBV4-3 and J is TRBJ2-7; 9 bases agree with TRBD1. CDR3 length equals 15 residues. Germline-derived CDR1 and CDR2 are LGHNA and YSLEER. Trimming cost V 3 bases and J 1 base; bases outside gene matches: 4.

In this sample, this clone turned up a few times. V gene TRBV27 combines with J gene TRBJ1-6; D uncertain. Trimming left V 3 bases short and J 0 bases short, with 6 bases between. The germline gives CDR1 MNHEY, CDR2 SMNVEV (reference sequence). The CDR3 runs to 15 residues. The CDR3 region has the DNA TGTGCCAGCAGTTTCGAGAGCTCCTATAATTCACCCCTCCACTTT. Encoded protein: CASSFESSYNSPLHF.

This clone was counted many times. The V and J genes are TRBV6-5 and TRBJ1-4; unclear D gene. The CDR3 spans 16 residues. V lost 1 base and J lost 3, with 12 bases in between. Germline V gene lookup returns CDR1 MNHEY and CDR2 SVGAGI. This CDR3 reads CASSYFAGRANEKLFF. CDR3 bases: TGTGCCAGCAGTTACTTCGCAGGACGAGCTAATGAAAAACTGTTTTTT.

This clone came up once. The rearrangement uses TRBV9 and TRBJ1-1; D unresolved. Deletions cut 0 bases from V and 1 base from J, with 16 bases between. Germline loops: CDR1 SGDLS, CDR2 YYNGEE. The length of the CDR3 is 17 residues. CDR3 sequence: CASSVDPGRKGNTEAFF. The DNA of the CDR3 is TGTGCCAGCAGCGTAGACCCGGGGAGGAAGGGGAACACTGAAGCTTTCTTT.

V is TRBV6-6 and J is TRBJ1-2, with a tentative D call TRBD1 (6 bases). The CDR3 is 14 amino acids. CDR1 MNHNY and CDR2 SVGAGI come from the germline V gene (reference sequence). The V and J ends lost 4 bases and 4 bases respectively, with 13 bases between them. The CDR3 region is CASSFRTVTYGYTF. In DNA form, the CDR3 reads TGTGCCAGCAGTTTTCGGACAGTTACCTATGGCTACACCTTC.

This clone has more than one count but fewer than ten. The chain has TRBV7-2 and TRBJ1-5; weak D call: TRBD1 (5 bases). This CDR3 has 15 amino acids. V lost 0 bases to trimming and J lost 7 bases, with 13 bases between them. CDR1 and CDR2 from the germline V gene are SGHTA and FQGNSA. CDR3 protein: CASSLAGGSGQPQHF. The DNA for the CDR3 is TGTGCCAGCAGCTTAGCGGGGGGATCGGGGCAGCCCCAGCATTTT.

The CDR3 region has the DNA TGCGCCAGCAGCCCGCCCGACAACGCTGGCACAGATACGCAGTATTTT. Its protein product is CASSPPDNAGTDTQYF. The chain has TRBV4-1 and TRBJ2-3; no definite D call. CDR3 size: 16 residues. V was pared by 4 bases and J by 1 base, with 15 bases between. CDR1 and CDR2 from the germline V gene are MGHRA and YSYEKL.

This clone was observed a single time. V and J are TRBV4-3 and TRBJ1-2; D gene uncertain. CDR3 size: 16 residues. Germline CDR1 is LGHNA and CDR2 is YSLEER. Trimming left V 1 base short and J 2 bases short, with 14 bases between. The CDR3 coding sequence is TGCGCCAGCAGCCAAGGTTCGACGACTGCGAACTATGGCTACACCTTC. It is translated as CASSQGSTTANYGYTF.

The chain recombines TRBV18 with TRBJ1-2; 7 positions match TRBD1. This CDR3 has 15 residues. Germline CDR1 and CDR2: KGHSH and LQKENI. V was clipped by 5 bases and J by 3 bases; unmatched bases: 9. This CDR3 is CASSTRSDRDYGYTF. CDR3 nucleotide sequence: TGTGCCAGCTCAACACGTAGCGACAGGGACTATGGCTACACCTTC. The full variable domain, rest sourced from reference TRBV18 and TRBJ1-2, is NAGVMQNPRHLVRRRGQEARLRCSPMKGHSHVYWYRQLPEEGLKFMVYLQKENIIDESGMPKERFSAEFPKEGPSILRIQQVVRGDSAAYFCASSTRSDRDYGYTFGSGTRLTVV.